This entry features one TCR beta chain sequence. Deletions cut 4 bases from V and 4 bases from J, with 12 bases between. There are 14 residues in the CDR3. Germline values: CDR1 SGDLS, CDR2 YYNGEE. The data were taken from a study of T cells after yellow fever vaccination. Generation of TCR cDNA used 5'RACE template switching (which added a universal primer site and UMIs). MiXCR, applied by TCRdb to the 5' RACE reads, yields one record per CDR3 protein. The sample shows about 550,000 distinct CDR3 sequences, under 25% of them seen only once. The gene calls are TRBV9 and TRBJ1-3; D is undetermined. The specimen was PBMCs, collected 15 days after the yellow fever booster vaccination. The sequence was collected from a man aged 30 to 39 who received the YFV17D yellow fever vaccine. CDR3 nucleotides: TGTGCCAGCAGCTCCCCGAGAGCCGGAAACACCATATATTTT. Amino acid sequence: CASSSPRAGNTIYF.